This entry concerns a single TCR beta chain. These data are taken from a study of control samples from healthy donors and cancer patients. Germline V gives CDR1 SNHLY, CDR2 FYNNEI. The CDR3 runs to 15 residues. V shed 7 bases and J 5 bases; nucleotides not matched to a gene: 8. Generated by immunoSEQ multiplex PCR, the TCRdb table keeps only in-frame clones and is missing some. The sample includes approximately 140,000 clones, 94% of them seen just once. The V call is TRBV2, the J call TRBJ1-4; 9 nucleotides match TRBD1. Material: blood. The source of this sequence is a man aged 40-50 years in good health. CDR3 sequence reads: CASTSHRGPNEKLFF. CDR3 sequence (DNA): TGTGCCAGCACTTCACACAGGGGGCCCAATGAAAAACTGTTTTTT.